One and the same sample provided the 20 T cell receptor beta chains below, sequenced in a study of human T cells and chemical hapten exposure. Described time point: pre-sensitization, week 0. Stated treatment: therapeutic diphenylcyclopropenone sensitization with weekly scalp DPC. Each CDR3 protein is one row after TCRdb ran MiXCR on the RACE reads. The profile shows 200,000 to 300,000 distinct CDR3 sequences, about 9% of them singletons. The starting material was whole blood, obtained in connection with sensitization to the hapten diphenylcyclopropenone (DPC). Every receptor here comes from a woman aged 40-49 years with alopecia areata. Some clones in this sample may be carry-over from other donors' samples.

This clonotype showed up just a few times. The CDR3 DNA sequence: TGTGCCAGCAGCCAAGGGCTAGCGGCCCAAGAGACCCAGTACTTC. The encoded protein is CASSQGLAAQETQYF. The chain uses TRBV3-1 and TRBJ2-5, with 7 bases aligning to TRBD2. Trimming at V came to 1 base and at J to 1 base, leaving 3 bases not matched to a gene. This CDR3 spans 15 amino acids. The V gene's germline CDR1 is LGHDT and CDR2 YNNKEL (reference sequence).

The rearrangement joins TRBV6-6 to TRBJ1-1, with D uncertain. The CDR3 extends over 11 amino acids. The ends were cut back, 8 bases at V and 0 bases at J, with 4 bases in the middle. Germline V gene lookup returns CDR1 MNHNY and CDR2 SVGAGI (reference sequence). CDR3 protein: CASWMNTEAFF. The CDR3 nucleotides read TGTGCCAGCTGGATGAACACTGAAGCTTTCTTT.

CDR3 nucleotide sequence: TGTGCCAGCAGCGCTACTAGGAGCACTGAAGCTTTCTTT. Protein product: CASSATRSTEAFF. J is TRBJ1-1 and V is TRBV13; D unresolved. The germline gives CDR1 PRHDT, CDR2 FYEKMQ (reference sequence). V lost 5 bases and J 4 bases, leaving 11 bases between the germline ends. The CDR3 runs to 13 residues.

The chain couples TRBV10-3 to TRBJ2-3, with a weak D call TRBD1 (6 bases). The germline V gene encodes CDR1 ENHRY and CDR2 SYGVKD. This CDR3 is built from 14 residues. V was trimmed by 6 bases and J by 2 bases, leaving 12 bases between them. The DNA for the CDR3 is TGTGCCATCAGGCGCCAGGGGAACACAGATACGCAGTATTTT. It translates to CAIRRQGNTDTQYF.

The V call is TRBV6-5, the J call TRBJ2-7, with 8 bases lining up with TRBD1. V was clipped by 6 bases and J by 5 bases; unmatched bases: 12. The CDR3 has 15 residues. Per germline, CDR1 MNHEY and CDR2 SVGAGI. This CDR3 reads CASSHSGGVSNEQYF. The DNA for the CDR3 is TGTGCCAGCAGCCATTCAGGGGGCGTTAGCAACGAGCAGTACTTC.

The rearrangement joins TRBV11-2 to TRBJ2-2, with D hard to call. The V and J ends lost 7 bases and 4 bases respectively, with 16 bases between them. CDR1 is SGHAT, CDR2 FQNNGV, per germline. The CDR3 has 15 residues. This CDR3 is CASIWTLSGTGELFF. CDR3 bases: TGTGCCAGCATCTGGACCTTGTCGGGCACCGGGGAGCTGTTTTTT.

This chain connects TRBV6-1 to TRBJ2-2; 7 nucleotides agree with TRBD1. V was pared by 4 bases and J by 3 bases, with 5 bases of the junction left unmatched. This CDR3 is 15 amino acids long. The germline gives CDR1 MNHNS, CDR2 SASEGT. The CDR3, as DNA: TGTGCCAGCAGTGGACGACAGGGTTACACCGGGGAGCTGTTTTTT. Encoded protein: CASSGRQGYTGELFF.

This clonotype came up a few times. The CDR3 loop reads CASSYALTGNYGYTF. The DNA of the CDR3 is TGTGCCAGCAGTTACGCCCTTACAGGGAACTATGGCTACACCTTC. The chain combines TRBV6-5 with TRBJ1-2, with D possibly matching TRBD1 (6 bases). Germline CDR1 MNHEY, CDR2 SVGAGI. This CDR3 spans 15 amino acids. The ends were cut back, 2 bases at V and 2 bases at J, with 12 bases in the middle.

The chain is built from TRBV5-4 and TRBJ2-3, with 10 bases that match TRBD1. From germline, CDR1 is SGHNT and CDR2 YYREEE (reference sequence). J was trimmed by 2 bases and V by 0 bases; bases with no gene match: 6. The CDR3 extends over 17 amino acids. This CDR3 reads CASSLGGQGTFTDTQYF. The CDR3 DNA reads as TGTGCCAGCAGCTTGGGGGGACAGGGGACCTTCACAGATACGCAGTATTTT.

This clonotype was seen more than once but under ten times. This chain uses TRBV6-5 with TRBJ2-5; TRBD2 matches at 10 bases. The length of the CDR3 is 15 residues. The germline CDR1 and CDR2 sequences are MNHEY and SVGAGI. V trimming: 3 bases; J trimming: 4 bases; junction bases outside the gene matches: 5. The CDR3 DNA reads as TGTGCCAGCAGTTATGAAAGCGGGAGGGGAGAGACCCAGTACTTC. Encoded protein: CASSYESGRGETQYF.

This chain links TRBV29-1 with TRBJ2-1; tentatively, D is TRBD2 (8 bases). The length of the CDR3 is 16 residues. Germline-derived CDR1 and CDR2 are SQVTM and ANQGSEA. Trimming cost V 2 bases and J 6 bases, with 20 bases left between them. The CDR3 nucleotides are TGCAGCGTTGAAAACACCGGGAGGGGGCGCATCAATGAGCAGTTCTTC. Encoded protein: CSVENTGRGRINEQFF.

CDR3 DNA sequence: TGTGCCAGCAGTTACTCCGGGACAGGGGGCTTTCAGCCCCAGCATTTT. It is translated as CASSYSGTGGFQPQHF. This chain joins TRBV6-2 or TRBV6-3 and TRBJ1-5; 12 nucleotides line up with TRBD1. V dropped 0 bases and J dropped 6; count of bases not matched to a gene: 3. The CDR3 is made up of 16 amino acids. Germline CDR1 reads MNHEY; CDR2 reads SVGEGT.

The chain links TRBV21-1 to TRBJ2-2; TRBD2 is the table's D call and was not checked against the DNA. TRBV21-1 is a pseudogene. The CDR3 loop spans 19 amino acids. The CDR3, as DNA: TGTGCCAGCGGCCTGACATACCTTCGGGGGACTAGCCGCACCGGGGAGCTGTTTTTT. Its protein is CASGLTYLRGTSRTGELFF.

The chain has TRBV20-1 and TRBJ2-1, with 12 bases matching TRBD2. V lost 1 base, J lost 5 bases, and 9 bases stayed unmatched. Germline CDR1 and CDR2: DFQATT and SNEGSKA (reference sequence). CDR3 length equals 17 residues. CDR3 residues: CSARGLAGGPNDNEQFF. The CDR3 coding sequence is TGCAGTGCTAGAGGTCTAGCGGGAGGGCCCAACGACAATGAGCAGTTCTTC.

The chain uses TRBV29-1 and TRBJ2-1; D assignment may be TRBD1 or TRBD2 (7 bases each). Germline V gene lookup returns CDR1 SQVTM and CDR2 ANQGSEA. The CDR3 is 16 residues long. Deletions cut 8 bases from V and 2 bases from J, with 22 bases between. CDR3 protein: CSFSGGWTSAYNEQFF. CDR3 in DNA: TGCAGCTTTTCAGGGGGTTGGACTAGTGCCTACAATGAGCAGTTCTTC.

This clonotype was picked up a small number of times. The chain employs TRBV20-1 and TRBJ1-2; D possibly corresponds to TRBD1 (5 bases). Trimming shortened V by 3 bases and J by 4 bases, and 12 bases separated the two germline ends. The germline gives CDR1 DFQATT, CDR2 SNEGSKA (reference sequence). The CDR3 is 13 amino acids. CDR3 sequence: CSARGRVAYGYTF. CDR3 nucleotide sequence: TGCAGTGCTAGGGGGCGGGTTGCCTATGGCTACACCTTC.

There are many counts of this clonotype. This chain links TRBV28 with TRBJ2-4, with TRBD2 identical over 15 bases. Germline V gene sequence: CDR1 MDHEN, CDR2 SYDVKM. Germline trimming cut 6 bases from V and 14 bases from J; bases unmatched to any gene: 5. This CDR3 has 13 residues. CDR3 in amino acids: CASRGLAGGPEYF. In DNA form, the CDR3 reads TGTGCCAGCAGAGGACTAGCGGGAGGGCCAGAGTACTTC.

The chain employs TRBV5-6 and TRBJ1-2; TRBD1 matches 9 bases. The V gene's germline CDR1 is SGHDT and CDR2 YYEEEE. The CDR3 is 14 residues long. Trimming cost V 4 bases and J 3 bases; bases outside gene matches: 4. CDR3 DNA sequence: TGTGCCAGCAGCAAGACAGGGGGTTACTATGGCTACACCTTC. It yields the protein CASSKTGGYYGYTF.

The V gene is TRBV12-3 or TRBV12-4, the J gene TRBJ2-3; 8 nucleotides line up with TRBD2. The V gene end was trimmed by 2 bases and the J gene end by 1 base; junction bases not matched to a gene: 5. This CDR3 has 16 amino acids. DNA for the CDR3: TGTGCCAGCAGTTTACCGGTCGGGAGGGGCACAGATACGCAGTATTTT. As protein: CASSLPVGRGTDTQYF.

The V call is TRBV27, the J call TRBJ1-1, with D hard to call. Trimming removed 4 bases from V and 5 bases from J, with 11 bases in between. This CDR3 has 13 amino acids. CDR1 is MNHEY, CDR2 SMNVEV, per germline (reference sequence). In nucleotides, the CDR3 is TGTGCCAGCAGTTCGACTGAGAAAACTGAAGCTTTCTTT. Translated, it gives CASSSTEKTEAFF.